The 5 T cell receptor beta chains listed next were all sequenced from one sample in a study of breast tumors, draining lymph nodes, adjacent tissues. Axillary draining lymph nodes of breast cancer patients supplied the node samples. From the multiplex PCR reads, TCRdb called clonotypes with MiXCR, one entry per CDR3 protein. The data contain under 250,000 distinct CDR3 sequences, about a third of them singletons. Sample: axillary lymph node tissue. The receptor set was obtained from a female donor with breast cancer. Some clones in this sample may be carry-over from other donors' samples.

Of note for this clonotype: At one boundary the junction diverges from the germline segment, which might be a read error. The genes are TRBV11-2 and TRBJ2-2; 9 bases match TRBD1. The CDR3 is made up of 16 amino acids. The germline V gene has CDR1 SGHAT and CDR2 FQNNGV. The CDR3 DNA sequence: TGTGCCAGCAGCGTAGAGGACAGGGGAGGCACCGGGGAGCTGTTTTTT. Its translation: CASSVEDRGGTGELFF.

The CDR3 DNA reads as TGCAGTGCTAAAGGGGGAGGGGAGACCCAGTACTTC. Its protein product is CSAKGGGETQYF. The chain couples TRBV20-1 to TRBJ2-5, with D perhaps matching TRBD2 (7 bases). This CDR3 has 12 amino acids. The V end lost 4 bases, the J end lost 5 bases, and 11 bases lay between the germline ends. Germline V CDR1 and CDR2: DFQATT, SNEGSKA (reference sequence).

This clonotype came up many times. The V and J genes are TRBV15 and TRBJ2-1; TRBD1 might be the D (5 bases). CDR1 is LNHNV and CDR2 is YYDKDF in the germline V gene (reference sequence). Trimming stripped 5 bases from V and 7 bases from J, with 21 bases between. This CDR3 has 16 amino acids. Written as DNA, the CDR3 is TGTGCCACCAGCCCCCAGGGTGACGGCCTAGGGAATGAGCAGTTCTTC. Translating gives CATSPQGDGLGNEQFF.

This clonotype was seen ten or more times. J is TRBJ2-3 and V is TRBV5-1; 8 bases agree with TRBD2. The CDR3 consists of 16 residues. With V trimmed by 4 bases and J by 4 bases, 11 bases remained unmatched. Germline loops: CDR1 SGHRS, CDR2 YFSETQ. CDR3 residues: CASSQRGAGGSDTQYF. CDR3 DNA: TGCGCCAGCAGCCAGAGAGGGGCGGGAGGCTCAGATACGCAGTATTTT.

This clonotype has a count of ten or more. The genes are TRBV10-1 and TRBJ2-3; D is unclear. The germline gives CDR1 WNHNN, CDR2 SYGVQD (reference sequence). V was trimmed by 2 bases and J by 0 bases, leaving 6 bases between them. The CDR3 sequence is 14 residues long. The CDR3: CASSEGYSTDTQYF. The CDR3 coding sequence is TGCGCCAGCAGTGAGGGATATAGCACAGATACGCAGTATTTT.